These 2 T cell receptor beta chains originate from one sample sequenced in a study of T cells in Graves' hyperthyroidism and ophthalmopathy. Authors of the study amplified TCR beta CDR3 regions from RNA transcripts. TCR CDR3 underwent first-round RT-PCR with the HTBI primer set. TCRdb re-called the multiplex PCR reads through MiXCR, storing one row per CDR3 protein. The sample carries hundreds of thousands of distinct CDR3 sequences, approximately 44% recorded once. Sequenced: peripheral blood or thyroid tissue (not recorded which). These receptors were taken from a woman aged 18-29 years with Graves' hyperthyroidism.

The rearrangement links TRBV7-9 to TRBJ2-2, with 14 bases identical to TRBD2. Looked up from germline, CDR1 is SEHNR and CDR2 is FQNEAQ (reference sequence). The CDR3 is made up of 16 amino acids. V lost 5 bases, J lost 7 bases, and 6 bases stayed unmatched. The chain's CDR3 is CASSPGLAGAGGELFF. DNA of the CDR3: TGTGCCAGCAGCCCGGGACTAGCGGGAGCGGGCGGGGAGCTGTTTTTT.

The chain carries TRBV9 and TRBJ2-5; D perhaps matches TRBD2 (5 bases). With the DNA end fitting TRBJ2-1 better, the J assignment may be wrong. CDR1 is SGDLS, CDR2 YYNGEE, per germline. The CDR3 extends over 14 amino acids. The CDR3 reads CASSPVWPPGEQFF. The CDR3 DNA is TGTGCCAGCAGCCCAGTGTGGCCGCCGGGAGAGCAGTTCTTC.